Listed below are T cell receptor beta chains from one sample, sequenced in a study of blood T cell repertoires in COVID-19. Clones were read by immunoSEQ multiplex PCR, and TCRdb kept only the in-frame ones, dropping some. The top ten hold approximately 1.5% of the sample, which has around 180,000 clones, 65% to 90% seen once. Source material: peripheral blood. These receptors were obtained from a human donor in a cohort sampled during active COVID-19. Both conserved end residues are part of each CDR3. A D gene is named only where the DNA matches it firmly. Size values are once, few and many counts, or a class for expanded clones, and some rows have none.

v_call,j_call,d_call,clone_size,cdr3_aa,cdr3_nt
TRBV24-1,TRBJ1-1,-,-,CATSDGGPTEAFF,TGTGCCACCAGTGATGGGGGCCCCACTGAAGCTTTCTTT
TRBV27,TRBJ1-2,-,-,CASSLSGASPVYGYTF,TGTGCCAGCAGTTTATCGGGAGCGAGTCCTGTTTATGGCTACACCTTC
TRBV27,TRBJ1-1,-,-,CASSAERLNTEAFF,TGTGCCAGCAGCGCCGAGCGGTTGAACACTGAAGCTTTCTTT
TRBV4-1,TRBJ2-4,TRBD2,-,CASSQDRAGTSGKALKNIQYF,TGCGCCAGCAGCCAAGATAGGGCCGGGACTAGCGGGAAGGCCCTCAAAAACATTCAGTACTTC
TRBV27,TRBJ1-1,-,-,CASSFRRGAEAFF,TGTGCCAGCAGTTTCCGGCGAGGTGCTGAAGCTTTCTTT
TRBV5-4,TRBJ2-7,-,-,CASSLGGKYEQYF,TGTGCCAGCAGCTTGGGGGGCAAGTACGAGCAGTACTTC
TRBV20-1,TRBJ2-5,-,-,CSATVRGTQYF,TGCAGTGCTACAGTGCGGGGGACCCAGTACTTC
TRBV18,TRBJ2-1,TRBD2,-,CASSPLAGAYNEQFF,TGTGCCAGCTCCCCCCTAGCGGGAGCCTACAATGAGCAGTTCTTC
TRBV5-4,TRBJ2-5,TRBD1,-,CASSSRDRGIGTQYF,TGTGCCAGCAGCTCCCGGGACAGGGGGATCGGGACCCAGTACTTC
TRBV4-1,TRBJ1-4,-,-,CASSQDGFTGNEKLFF,TGCGCCAGCAGCCAAGATGGCTTTACAGGGAATGAAAAACTGTTTTTT
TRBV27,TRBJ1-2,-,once,CASSPRRGNRYGYTF,TGTGCCAGCAGTCCCCGGAGAGGGAACCGCTATGGCTACACCTTC
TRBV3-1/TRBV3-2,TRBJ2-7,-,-,CASSQDVGPQGYEQYF,TGTGCCAGCAGCCAAGATGTGGGGCCGCAAGGCTACGAGCAGTACTTC
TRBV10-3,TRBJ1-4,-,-,CAISGRGDTNEKLFF,TGTGCCATCAGTGGACGGGGGGATACTAATGAAAAACTGTTTTTT
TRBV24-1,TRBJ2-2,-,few,CATMRSGNTGELFF,TGTGCCACCATGAGGAGCGGGAACACCGGGGAGCTGTTTTTT
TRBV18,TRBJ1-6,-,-,CASSPVQPGSPLHF,TGTGCCAGCTCACCGGTACAGCCTGGTTCACCCCTCCACTTT
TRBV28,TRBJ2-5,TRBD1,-,CASSLGQGIEETQYF,TGTGCCAGCAGCTTGGGACAGGGTATAGAAGAGACCCAGTACTTC
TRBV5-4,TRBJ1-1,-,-,CASSLEGTEAFF,TGTGCCAGCAGCTTGGAGGGGACTGAAGCTTTCTTT
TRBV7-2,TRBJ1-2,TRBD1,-,CASSPATGYDYGYTF,TGTGCCAGCAGCCCAGCGACAGGGTACGACTATGGCTACACCTTC
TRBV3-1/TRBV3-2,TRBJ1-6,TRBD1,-,CASHPGTGEGSPLHF,TGTGCCAGCCACCCAGGGACAGGGGAAGGCTCACCCCTCCACTTT
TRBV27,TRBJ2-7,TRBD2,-,CASSYLGGDYEQYF,TGTGCCAGCAGTTACCTTGGGGGGGACTACGAGCAGTACTTC
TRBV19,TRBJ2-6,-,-,CATMGQISGANVLTF,TGTGCCACTATGGGACAAATCTCTGGGGCCAACGTCCTGACTTTC
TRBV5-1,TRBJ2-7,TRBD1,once,CASSVQGEYEQYF,TGCGCCAGCAGCGTACAGGGGGAGTACGAGCAGTACTTC
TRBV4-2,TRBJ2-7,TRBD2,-,CASSQVSSGSYEQYF,TGTGCCAGCAGCCAAGTTAGTAGCGGGAGCTACGAGCAGTACTTC
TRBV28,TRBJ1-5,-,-,CASLITGVGSNQPQHF,TGTGCCAGCCTCATCACGGGGGTGGGAAGCAATCAGCCCCAGCATTTT
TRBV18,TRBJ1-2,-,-,CASSPPANYGYTF,TGTGCCAGCTCACCACCAGCCAACTATGGCTACACCTTC
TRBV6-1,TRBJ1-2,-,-,CASSEKVGRNYGYTF,TGTGCCAGCAGTGAAAAAGTGGGGCGGAACTATGGCTACACCTTC
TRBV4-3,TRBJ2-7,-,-,CASSQETRGYEQYF,TGCGCCAGCAGCCAAGAAACGAGAGGTTACGAGCAGTACTTC
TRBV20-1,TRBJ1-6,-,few,CSASRRGLLSPLHF,TGCAGTGCTAGTCGGCGGGGGCTATTGTCACCCCTCCACTTT
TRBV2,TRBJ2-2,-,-,CASILQARQTGELFF,TGTGCCAGCATCCTACAGGCCCGTCAAACCGGGGAGCTGTTTTTT
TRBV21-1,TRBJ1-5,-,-,CASSLRTGEDPNQPQHF,TGTGCCAGCAGCCTTAGGACAGGGGAAGACCCTAATCAGCCCCAGCATTTT
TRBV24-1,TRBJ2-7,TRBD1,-,CATSDTGTGGYEQYF,TGTGCCACCAGTGATACCGGGACAGGGGGCTACGAGCAGTACTTC
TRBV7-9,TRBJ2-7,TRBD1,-,CASSYDRGTYEQYF,TGTGCCAGCAGCTACGACAGGGGCACCTACGAGCAGTACTTC
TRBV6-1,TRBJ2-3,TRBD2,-,CASSGLSGASTDTQYF,TGTGCCAGCAGTGGACTTAGCGGGGCTAGCACAGATACGCAGTATTTT
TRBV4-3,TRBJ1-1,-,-,CASSQDRQGGTEAFF,TGCGCCAGCAGCCAAGACAGGCAGGGAGGTACTGAAGCTTTCTTT
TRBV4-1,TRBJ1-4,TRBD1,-,CASSQTQKGQGDEKLFF,TGCGCCAGCAGCCAAACCCAGAAAGGACAGGGGGATGAAAAACTGTTTTTT
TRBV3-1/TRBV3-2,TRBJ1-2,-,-,CASSHNDRPNYGYTF,TGTGCCAGCAGCCACAACGACAGGCCCAACTATGGCTACACCTTC
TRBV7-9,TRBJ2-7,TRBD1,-,CASSVGQGAYEQYF,TGTGCCAGCAGCGTAGGACAGGGGGCCTACGAGCAGTACTTC
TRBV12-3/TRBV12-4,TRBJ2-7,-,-,CASGETNSYEQYF,TGTGCCAGCGGTGAGACAAATTCCTACGAGCAGTACTTC
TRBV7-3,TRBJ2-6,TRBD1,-,CASSTPGQGSRGANVLTF,TGTGCCAGCAGCACGCCGGGACAGGGTAGTCGTGGGGCCAACGTCCTGACTTTC
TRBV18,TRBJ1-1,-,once,CASSPRGEGQAFF,TGTGCCAGCTCACCGCGAGGGGAAGGACAGGCTTTCTTT
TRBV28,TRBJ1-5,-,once,CASSPTRQDSQPQHF,TGTGCCAGCAGTCCAACAAGGCAGGATTCGCAGCCCCAGCATTTT
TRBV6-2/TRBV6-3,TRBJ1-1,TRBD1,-,CASSIDRVLPEAFF,TGTGCCAGCAGCATCGACAGGGTCCTTCCTGAAGCTTTCTTT